The next 20 T cell receptor beta chains were all read from a single sample in a study of cytomegalovirus exposure and HLA in healthy donors. The PCR employed 60 Vbeta primers together with 13 Jbeta primers. Data came from immunoSEQ multiplex PCR; TCRdb stores just in-frame clones and leaves some out. The sample has about 200,000 clones; 70% to 85% are singletons. Sequenced sample: PBMCs. The receptor source for this set is a woman in her 30s in good health and CMV-seropositive.

The V and J genes are TRBV9 and TRBJ2-1, with D hard to call. CDR1 is SGDLS, CDR2 YYNGEE, per germline. CDR3 size: 15 residues. V lost 4 bases and J 6 bases, leaving 17 bases between the germline ends. Here the CDR3 DNA reads TGTGCCAGCAGCCTGACTGTAGCCTTTGCCAATGAGCAGTTCTTC. It encodes CASSLTVAFANEQFF.

This clone was detected a few times. The chain recombines TRBV11-2 with TRBJ2-1, with 8 nucleotides matching TRBD2. V dropped 2 bases and J dropped 7; count of bases not matched to a gene: 10. Germline CDR1 and CDR2: SGHAT and FQNNGV. The CDR3 has 16 residues. The CDR3 region is CASSLMAGGSWNEQFF. The CDR3 nucleotides are TGTGCCAGCAGCTTAATGGCGGGGGGATCTTGGAATGAGCAGTTCTTC.

The rearrangement uses TRBV27 and TRBJ2-1; possibly TRBD1 for D (5 bases). Trimming removed 2 bases at V and 5 bases at J, with 10 bases between. From germline, CDR1 is MNHEY and CDR2 SMNVEV (reference sequence). The CDR3 contains 14 residues. Here the CDR3 reads CASSLIQANNEQFF. The CDR3 DNA is TGTGCCAGCAGTTTAATACAGGCGAACAATGAGCAGTTCTTC.

This chain joins TRBV7-2 and TRBJ1-5; the D gene is possibly TRBD1 (5 bases). The CDR3 sequence is 12 residues long. V was trimmed by 3 bases and J by 7 bases, leaving 7 bases between them. Germline lookup yields CDR1 SGHTA and CDR2 FQGNSA. As DNA, the CDR3 is TGTGCCAGCAGCTTGCCAGGGCAGCCCCAGCATTTT. Its translation is CASSLPGQPQHF. The variable domain in full, completed from reference TRBV7-2 and TRBJ1-5, reads GAGVSQSPSNKVTEKGKDVELRCDPISGHTALYWYRQSLGQGLEFLIYFQGNSAPDKSGLPSDRFSAERTGGSVSTLTIQRTQQEDSAVYLCASSLPGQPQHFGDGTRLSIL.

The V and J genes are TRBV6-4 and TRBJ2-3; no clear D. CDR3 length: 14 residues. The V and J ends lost 0 bases and 6 bases respectively, with 10 bases between them. Germline CDR1 reads MRHNA; CDR2 reads SNTAGT. CDR3 bases: TGTGCCAGCAGTGACTCGTCTAGGCCGGATACGCAGTATTTT. Encoded protein: CASSDSSRPDTQYF.

V gene TRBV10-1 combines with J gene TRBJ2-3, with TRBD2 matching 8 bases. The V gene end was trimmed by 2 bases and the J gene end by 2 bases; junction bases not matched to a gene: 6. This CDR3 is 16 amino acids long. Germline assignment: CDR1 WNHNN and CDR2 SYGVQD (reference sequence). As DNA, the CDR3 is TGCGCCAGCAGTGAGAGTACTAGCGGACCCACAGATACGCAGTATTTT. It encodes CASSESTSGPTDTQYF.

V gene TRBV6-5 combines with J gene TRBJ2-3; 9 bases line up with TRBD1. From germline, CDR1 is MNHEY and CDR2 SVGAGI. This CDR3 region has 14 residues. V dropped 4 bases and J dropped 2; count of bases not matched to a gene: 1. CDR3 nucleotide sequence: TGTGCCAGCAGTTGGGACAGGGACACAGATACGCAGTATTTT. Protein sequence: CASSWDRDTDTQYF.

V usage is TRBV7-9 and J usage is TRBJ2-2; 10 bases are a match to TRBD2. J gave up 4 bases and V 4 bases, and 6 bases lay outside the gene matches. This CDR3 is built from 16 residues. CDR1 is SEHNR, CDR2 FQNEAQ, per germline (reference sequence). The CDR3 here is CASSSGLAIGTGELFF. CDR3 in DNA: TGTGCCAGCAGCTCGGGACTAGCGATTGGCACCGGGGAGCTGTTTTTT.

The chain joins TRBV2 to TRBJ2-5; 9 bases align to TRBD1. Losses at the gene ends were 6 bases for V and 4 bases for J; bases not matched to a gene: 18. The CDR3 consists of 18 residues. Germline loops: CDR1 SNHLY, CDR2 FYNNEI. The CDR3 sequence: CASRVVRQGGKYGETQYF. CDR3 in DNA: TGTGCCAGCAGAGTGGTGCGACAGGGGGGGAAGTACGGAGAGACCCAGTACTTC.

This rearrangement joins TRBV7-8 to TRBJ1-5; 10 bases fit TRBD1. This CDR3 contains 14 residues. Germline V lookup: CDR1 SGHVS, CDR2 FQNEAQ. The trim removed 6 bases at V and 5 bases at J, leaving 4 bases unmatched. CDR3 loop: CASSPTGGYQPQHF. The DNA for the CDR3 is TGTGCCAGCAGTCCGACAGGGGGCTATCAGCCCCAGCATTTT.

The chain combines TRBV5-1 with TRBJ2-7; D is perhaps TRBD1 (6 bases). Germline CDR1 and CDR2: SGHRS and YFSETQ. CDR3 length: 16 amino acids. Trimming took off 2 bases at V and 4 bases at J, with 19 bases between the two ends. This chain's CDR3 is CASSFGLRAGVYEQYF. DNA for the CDR3: TGCGCCAGCAGCTTCGGGCTTAGGGCAGGGGTTTACGAGCAGTACTTC.

This clone was found once. The CDR3 reads CASSLGTGANTGELFF. The CDR3 DNA reads TGCGCCAGCAGCTTGGGGACAGGGGCGAACACCGGGGAGCTGTTTTTT. V is TRBV5-1 and J is TRBJ2-2; 9 bases are shared with TRBD1. The germline V gene has CDR1 SGHRS and CDR2 YFSETQ. The CDR3 contains 16 residues. Germline trimming cut 0 bases from V and 0 bases from J; bases unmatched to any gene: 0.

This clone was seen more than once but under ten times. This chain links TRBV6-1 with TRBJ2-4; the match to TRBD1 covers 9 bases. J lost 7 bases, V lost 5 bases, and 6 bases had no gene match. In germline, CDR1 is MNHNS, CDR2 SASEGT. The length of the CDR3 is 14 residues. CDR3 sequence reads: CASSRGQGMNIQYF. The CDR3 DNA follows: TGTGCCAGCAGTCGCGGACAGGGGATGAACATTCAGTACTTC.

This chain connects TRBV6-5 to TRBJ2-5, with 7 bases aligning to TRBD1. V shed 6 bases and J 3 bases; nucleotides not matched to a gene: 4. Germline CDR1 reads MNHEY; CDR2 reads SVGAGI. The CDR3 totals 13 residues. The CDR3 here is CASRGTAKETQYF. CDR3 nucleotides: TGTGCCAGCAGGGGGACAGCAAAAGAGACCCAGTACTTC.

The chain uses TRBV15 and TRBJ1-5, with 7 bases aligning to TRBD1. The CDR3 spans 15 residues. The V segment lost 2 bases and the J segment 3 bases; nucleotides outside the gene matches: 4. From germline, CDR1 is LNHNV and CDR2 YYDKDF (reference sequence). The CDR3 DNA reads as TGTGCCACCAGCAGAAAGACAGGGCCCAATCAGCCCCAGCATTTT. Its translation is CATSRKTGPNQPQHF.

V is TRBV2 and J is TRBJ1-1; 7 bases are a match to TRBD1. V shed 4 bases, J shed 2 bases, and the junction held 13 bases outside the gene matches. CDR3 size: 17 residues. Per germline, CDR1 SNHLY and CDR2 FYNNEI. This chain's CDR3 is CASSVLRGLVLNTEAFF. CDR3 DNA sequence: TGTGCCAGCAGTGTGTTGAGGGGGCTGGTTCTTAACACTGAAGCTTTCTTT.

In the case of this clone: Because the CDR3's place on the DNA is in doubt, the DNA is left out and the CDR3 is given as listed by TCRdb. V gene TRBV10-1 combines with J gene TRBJ2-2; the DNA was not used to check the table's D call, TRBD1. Counting both end residues, the CDR3 totals 15 amino acids. The germline CDR1 and CDR2 sequences are WNHNN and SYGVQD (reference sequence). CDR3 residues: CASILTGGRPGSCFF.

This chain uses TRBV7-8 with TRBJ1-5, with 10 nucleotides matching TRBD1. J lost 3 bases, V lost 2 bases, and 10 bases had no gene match. Germline values: CDR1 SGHVS, CDR2 FQNEAQ. The CDR3 extends over 18 amino acids. This CDR3 reads CASSLRPGTGVYNQPQHF. In DNA, the CDR3 is TGTGCCAGCAGCTTAAGGCCCGGGACAGGGGTGTACAATCAGCCCCAGCATTTT.

In this sample, this clone turned up once. The chain recombines TRBV4-2 with TRBJ1-5; a possible D gene is TRBD1 (5 bases). The CDR3 contains 16 residues. Germline CDR1 and CDR2: LGHNA and YNFKEQ. V gave up 0 bases and J gave up 4 bases, with 13 bases separating them. CDR3 loop: CASSQDAGDGNQPQHF. The CDR3 nucleotides are TGTGCCAGCAGCCAAGATGCGGGGGACGGGAATCAGCCCCAGCATTTT.

The V and J genes are TRBV9 and TRBJ2-2; TRBD2 matches at 8 bases. V lost 0 bases, J lost 3 bases, and 7 bases stayed unmatched. CDR1 and CDR2 from the germline V gene are SGDLS and YYNGEE. The CDR3 runs 17 residues. The CDR3 sequence: CASSVAPRGGHTGELFF. The CDR3, as DNA: TGTGCCAGCAGCGTAGCCCCCCGGGGGGGTCACACCGGGGAGCTGTTTTTT.